The following is a T cell receptor (beta chain) sequence with its context. The entry originates in a study of shared T cell receptors in the human thymus. Sequencing used immunoSEQ multiplex PCR; TCRdb keeps in-frame clones, though not all of them. This table has about 660,000 clones, roughly 90% appearing once. The germline gives CDR1 LNHNV, CDR2 YYDKDF (reference sequence). J was trimmed by 5 bases and V by 0 bases; bases with no gene match: 9. This CDR3 contains 17 residues. These sequences were also reported in another study, on human thymus T cells. That publication notes: The source of the thymus tissue was resections taken during corrective heart surgery. Thymic and blood repertoires showed apparently biased V and J gene usage. Related research has reported that thymic repertoires overlap highly among unrelated individuals.

This clonotype originated in a boy in the first two years of life with a congenital heart defect. Sequencing was carried out using thymocytes. This chain links TRBV15 with TRBJ2-7, with 11 bases that match TRBD1. CDR3 nucleotide sequence: TGTGCCACCAGCAGAGAGGGGACCGGGACAGGGGGGCACGAGCAGTACTTC. Residues: CATSREGTGTGGHEQYF.